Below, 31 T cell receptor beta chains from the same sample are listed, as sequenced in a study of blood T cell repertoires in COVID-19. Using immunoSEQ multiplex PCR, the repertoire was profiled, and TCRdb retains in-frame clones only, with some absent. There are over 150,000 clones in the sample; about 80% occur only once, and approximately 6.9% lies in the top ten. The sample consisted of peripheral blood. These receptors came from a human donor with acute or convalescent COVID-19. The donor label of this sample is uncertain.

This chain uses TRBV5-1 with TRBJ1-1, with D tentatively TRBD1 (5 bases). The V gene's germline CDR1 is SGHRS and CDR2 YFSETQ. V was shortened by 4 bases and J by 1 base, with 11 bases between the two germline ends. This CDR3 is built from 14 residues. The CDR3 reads CASSPQATNTEAFF. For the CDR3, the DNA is TGCGCCAGCAGCCCACAGGCTACGAACACTGAAGCTTTCTTT. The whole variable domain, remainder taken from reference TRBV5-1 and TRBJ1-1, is KAGVTQTPRYLIKTRGQQVTLSCSPISGHRSVSWYQQTPGQGLQFLFEYFSETQRNKGNFPGRFSGRQFSNSRSEMNVSTLELGDSALYLCASSPQATNTEAFFGQGTRLTVV.

CDR3 in DNA: TGTGCCACCAGTGGCGGCGGTTCGGCCAGTGGGTTGGGCAATCAGCCCCAGCATTTT. The encoded protein is CATSGGGSASGLGNQPQHF. This chain connects TRBV24-1 to TRBJ1-5; D not certain. Trimming left V 5 bases short and J 2 bases short, with 24 bases between. The CDR3 runs to 19 residues. Germline V gene lookup returns CDR1 KGHDR and CDR2 SFDVKD.

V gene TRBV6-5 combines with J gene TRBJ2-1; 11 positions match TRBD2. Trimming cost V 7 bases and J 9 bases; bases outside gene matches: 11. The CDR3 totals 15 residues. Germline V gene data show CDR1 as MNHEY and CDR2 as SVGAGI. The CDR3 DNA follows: TGTGCCAGCACCCCCGCACTAGCGGGAGTAAGTGAGCAGTTCTTC. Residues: CASTPALAGVSEQFF.

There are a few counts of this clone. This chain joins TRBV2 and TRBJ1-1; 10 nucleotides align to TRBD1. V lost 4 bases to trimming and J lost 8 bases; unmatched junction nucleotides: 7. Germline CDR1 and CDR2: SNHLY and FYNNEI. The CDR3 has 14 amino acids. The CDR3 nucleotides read TGTGCCAGCAGTGGGGGACAGGGGACGACAGAAGCTTTCTTT. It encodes CASSGGQGTTEAFF.

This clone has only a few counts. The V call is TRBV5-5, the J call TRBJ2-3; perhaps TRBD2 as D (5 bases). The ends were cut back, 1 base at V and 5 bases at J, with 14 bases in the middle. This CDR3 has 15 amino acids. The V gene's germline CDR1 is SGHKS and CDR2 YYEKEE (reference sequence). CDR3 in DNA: TGTGCCAGCAGCTTGATTAGTAGCGTGAGAGATACGCAGTATTTT. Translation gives CASSLISSVRDTQYF. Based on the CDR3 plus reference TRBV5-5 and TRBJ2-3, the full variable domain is DAGVTQSPTHLIKTRGQQVTLRCSPISGHKSVSWYQQVLGQGPQFIFQYYEKEERGRGNFPDRFSARQFPNYSSELNVNALLLGDSALYLCASSLISSVRDTQYFGPGTRLTVL.

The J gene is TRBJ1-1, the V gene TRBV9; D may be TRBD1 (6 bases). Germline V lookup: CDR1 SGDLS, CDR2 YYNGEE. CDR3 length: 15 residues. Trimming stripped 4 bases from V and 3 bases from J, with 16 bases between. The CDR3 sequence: CASSPQGLSYTEAFF. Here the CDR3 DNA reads TGTGCCAGCAGCCCCCAGGGGTTAAGTTACACTGAAGCTTTCTTT.

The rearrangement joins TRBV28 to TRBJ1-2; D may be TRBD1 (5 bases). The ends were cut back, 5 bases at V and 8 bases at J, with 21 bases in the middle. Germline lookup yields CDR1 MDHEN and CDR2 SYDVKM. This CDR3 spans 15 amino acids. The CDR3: CASSLQGSVRKGYTF. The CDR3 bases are TGTGCCAGCAGTCTTCAGGGTTCGGTTCGTAAGGGCTACACCTTC.

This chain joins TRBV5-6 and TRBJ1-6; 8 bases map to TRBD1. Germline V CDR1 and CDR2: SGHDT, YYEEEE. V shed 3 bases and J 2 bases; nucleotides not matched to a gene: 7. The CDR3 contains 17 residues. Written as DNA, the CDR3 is TGTGCCAGCAGCTCTACAGGGGGAGGAACCTATAATTCACCCCTCCACTTT. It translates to CASSSTGGGTYNSPLHF.

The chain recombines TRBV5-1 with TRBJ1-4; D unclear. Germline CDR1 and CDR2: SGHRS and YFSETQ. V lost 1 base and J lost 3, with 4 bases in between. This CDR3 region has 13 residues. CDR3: CASSLTANEKLFF. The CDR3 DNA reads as TGCGCCAGCAGCTTGACGGCTAATGAAAAACTGTTTTTT.

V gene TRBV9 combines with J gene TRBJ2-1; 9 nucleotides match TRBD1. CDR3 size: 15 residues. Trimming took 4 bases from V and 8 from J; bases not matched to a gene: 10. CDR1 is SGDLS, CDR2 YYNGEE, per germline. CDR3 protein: CASSPRTGDRDEQFF. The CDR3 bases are TGTGCCAGCAGCCCGCGGACAGGGGATAGAGATGAGCAGTTCTTC.

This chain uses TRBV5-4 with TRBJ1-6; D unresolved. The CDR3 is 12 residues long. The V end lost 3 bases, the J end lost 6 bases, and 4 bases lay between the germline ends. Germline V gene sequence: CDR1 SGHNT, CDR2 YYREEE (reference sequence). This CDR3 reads CASSSPNSPLHF. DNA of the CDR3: TGTGCCAGCAGCTCTCCTAATTCACCCCTCCACTTT.

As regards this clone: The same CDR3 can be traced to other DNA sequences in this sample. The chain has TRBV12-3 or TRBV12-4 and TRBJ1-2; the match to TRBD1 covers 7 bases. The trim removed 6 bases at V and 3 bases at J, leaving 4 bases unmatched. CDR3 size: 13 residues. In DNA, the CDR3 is TGTGCCAGCAGCCCTGGACAGGACTATGGCTACACCTTC. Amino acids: CASSPGQDYGYTF.

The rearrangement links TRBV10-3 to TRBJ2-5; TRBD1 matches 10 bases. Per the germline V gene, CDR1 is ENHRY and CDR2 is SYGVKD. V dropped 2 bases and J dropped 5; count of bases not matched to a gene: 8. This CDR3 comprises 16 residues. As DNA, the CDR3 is TGTGCCATCAGTGAGCCCGACAGGGGGCGCGAGGAGACCCAGTACTTC. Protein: CAISEPDRGREETQYF.

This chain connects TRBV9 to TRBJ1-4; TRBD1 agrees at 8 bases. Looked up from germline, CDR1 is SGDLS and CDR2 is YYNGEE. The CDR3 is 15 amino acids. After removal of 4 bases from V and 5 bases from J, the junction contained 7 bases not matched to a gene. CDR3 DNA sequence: TGTGCCAGCAGCCCAATGACAGGGGCCAATGAAAAACTGTTTTTT. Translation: CASSPMTGANEKLFF.

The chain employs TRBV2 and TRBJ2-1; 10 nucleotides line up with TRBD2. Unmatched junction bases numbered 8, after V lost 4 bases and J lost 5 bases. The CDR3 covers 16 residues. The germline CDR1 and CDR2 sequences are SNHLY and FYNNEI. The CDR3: CASSVLAGGSHNEQFF. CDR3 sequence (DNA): TGTGCCAGCAGTGTCTTAGCGGGAGGTAGCCACAATGAGCAGTTCTTC.

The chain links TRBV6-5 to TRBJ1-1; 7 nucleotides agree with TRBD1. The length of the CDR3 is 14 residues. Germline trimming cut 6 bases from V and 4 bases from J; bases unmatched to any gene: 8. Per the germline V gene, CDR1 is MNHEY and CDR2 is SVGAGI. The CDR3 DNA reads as TGTGCCAGCAGCCAGAGACAGGGAGTCACTGAAGCTTTCTTT. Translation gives CASSQRQGVTEAFF.

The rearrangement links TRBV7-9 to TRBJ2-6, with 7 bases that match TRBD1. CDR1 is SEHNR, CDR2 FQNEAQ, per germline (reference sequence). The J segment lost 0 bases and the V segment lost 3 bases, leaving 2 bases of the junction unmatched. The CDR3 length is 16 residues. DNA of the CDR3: TGTGCCAGCAGCTTGGACAGGCCCTCTGGGGCCAACGTCCTGACTTTC. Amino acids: CASSLDRPSGANVLTF.

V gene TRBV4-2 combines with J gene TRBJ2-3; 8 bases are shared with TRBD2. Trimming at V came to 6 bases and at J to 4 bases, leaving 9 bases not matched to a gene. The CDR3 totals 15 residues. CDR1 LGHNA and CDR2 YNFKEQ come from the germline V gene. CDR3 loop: CASRSTAGAPDTQYF. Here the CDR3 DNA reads TGTGCCAGCAGGAGCACAGCGGGAGCGCCAGATACGCAGTATTTT.

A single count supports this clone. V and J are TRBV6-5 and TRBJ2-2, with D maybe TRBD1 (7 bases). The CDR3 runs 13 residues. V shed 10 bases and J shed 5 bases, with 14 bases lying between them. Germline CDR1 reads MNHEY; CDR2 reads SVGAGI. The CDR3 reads CATFRGATGELFF. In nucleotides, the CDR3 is TGTGCCACCTTCAGGGGGGCGACCGGGGAGCTGTTTTTT.

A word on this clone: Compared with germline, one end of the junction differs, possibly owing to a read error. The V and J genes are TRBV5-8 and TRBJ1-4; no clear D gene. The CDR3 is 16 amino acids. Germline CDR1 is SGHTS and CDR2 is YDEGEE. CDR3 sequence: CASRLGLGATNEKLFF. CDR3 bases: TGTGCCAGCAGGTTGGGCCTAGGAGCAACTAATGAAAAACTGTTTTTT.

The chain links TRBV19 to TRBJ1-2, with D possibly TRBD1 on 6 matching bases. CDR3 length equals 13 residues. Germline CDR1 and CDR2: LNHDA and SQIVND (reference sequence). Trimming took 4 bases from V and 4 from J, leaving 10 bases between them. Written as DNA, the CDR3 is TGTGCCAGTAGTAGGGACACCTTCTATGGCTACACCTTC. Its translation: CASSRDTFYGYTF.

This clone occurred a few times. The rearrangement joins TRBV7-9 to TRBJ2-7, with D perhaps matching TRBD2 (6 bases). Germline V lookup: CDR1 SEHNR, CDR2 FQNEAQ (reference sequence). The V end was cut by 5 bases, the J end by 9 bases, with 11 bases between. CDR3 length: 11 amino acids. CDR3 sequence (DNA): TGTGCCAGCAGCGGAGGGAAGGCGCAGTACTTC. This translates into CASSGGKAQYF.

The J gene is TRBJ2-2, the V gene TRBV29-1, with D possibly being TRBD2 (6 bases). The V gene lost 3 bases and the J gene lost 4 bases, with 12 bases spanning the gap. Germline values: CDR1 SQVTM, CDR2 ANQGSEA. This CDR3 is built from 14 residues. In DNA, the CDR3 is TGCAGCGTTGACTGGGGGGTGGGCACCGGGGAGCTGTTTTTT. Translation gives CSVDWGVGTGELFF.

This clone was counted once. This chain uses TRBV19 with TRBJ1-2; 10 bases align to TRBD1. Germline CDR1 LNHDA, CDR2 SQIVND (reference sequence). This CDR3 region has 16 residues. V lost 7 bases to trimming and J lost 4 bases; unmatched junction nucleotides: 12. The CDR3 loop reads CASTRDRTGGGYGYTF. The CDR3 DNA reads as TGTGCCAGTACCCGTGATCGGACAGGGGGTGGCTATGGCTACACCTTC.

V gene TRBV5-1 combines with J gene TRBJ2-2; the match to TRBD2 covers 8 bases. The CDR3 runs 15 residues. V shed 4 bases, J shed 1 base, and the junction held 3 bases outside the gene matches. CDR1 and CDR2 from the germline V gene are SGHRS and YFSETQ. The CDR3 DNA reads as TGCGCCAGCAGCCAGGGACTAGGGAACACCGGGGAGCTGTTTTTT. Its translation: CASSQGLGNTGELFF.

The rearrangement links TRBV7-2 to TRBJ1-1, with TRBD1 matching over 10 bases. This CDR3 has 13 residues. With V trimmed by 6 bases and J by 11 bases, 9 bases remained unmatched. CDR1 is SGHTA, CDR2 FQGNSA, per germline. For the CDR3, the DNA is TGTGCCAGCAGATACCGGGACAGGGGAAGGGCTTTCTTT. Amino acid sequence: CASRYRDRGRAFF.

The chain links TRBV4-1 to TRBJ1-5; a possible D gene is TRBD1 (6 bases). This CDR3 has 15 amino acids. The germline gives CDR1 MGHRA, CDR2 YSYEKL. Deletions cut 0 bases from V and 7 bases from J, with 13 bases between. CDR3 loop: CASSQDGAGDQPQHF. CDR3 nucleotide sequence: TGCGCCAGCAGCCAAGACGGCGCAGGGGACCAGCCCCAGCATTTT.

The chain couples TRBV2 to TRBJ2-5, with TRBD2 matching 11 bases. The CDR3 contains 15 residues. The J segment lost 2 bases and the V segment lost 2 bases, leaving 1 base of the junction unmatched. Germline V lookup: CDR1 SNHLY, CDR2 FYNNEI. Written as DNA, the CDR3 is TGTGCCAGCAGTGAACCTAGCGGGAGGCAAGAGACCCAGTACTTC. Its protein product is CASSEPSGRQETQYF.

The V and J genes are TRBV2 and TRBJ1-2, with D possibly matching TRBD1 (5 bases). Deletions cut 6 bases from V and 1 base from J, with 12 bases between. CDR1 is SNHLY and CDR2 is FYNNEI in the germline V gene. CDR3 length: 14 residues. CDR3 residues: CASSLRDFNYGYTF. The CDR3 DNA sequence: TGTGCCAGCAGCCTCAGGGATTTTAACTATGGCTACACCTTC.

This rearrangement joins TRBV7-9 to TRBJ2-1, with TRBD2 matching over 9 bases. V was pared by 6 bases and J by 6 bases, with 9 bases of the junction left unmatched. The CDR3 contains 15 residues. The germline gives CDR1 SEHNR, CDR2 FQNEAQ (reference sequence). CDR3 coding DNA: TGTGCCAGCAGTCCGCTAGCGGGGAGGGGCAATGAGCAGTTCTTC. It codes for CASSPLAGRGNEQFF. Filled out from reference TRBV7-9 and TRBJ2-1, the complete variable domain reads DTGVSQNPRHKITKRGQNVTFRCDPISEHNRLYWYRQTLGQGPEFLTYFQNEAQLEKSRLLSDRFSAERPKGSFSTLEIQRTEQGDSAMYLCASSPLAGRGNEQFFGPGTRLTVL.

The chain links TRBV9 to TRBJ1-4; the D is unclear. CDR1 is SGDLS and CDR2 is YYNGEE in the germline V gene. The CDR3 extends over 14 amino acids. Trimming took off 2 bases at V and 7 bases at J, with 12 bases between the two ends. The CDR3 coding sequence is TGTGCCAGCAGCGTTGAGGTCACCGGTGAAAAACTGTTTTTT. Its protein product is CASSVEVTGEKLFF.